Following are 14 T cell receptor beta chains from one sample sequenced in a study of radiotherapy plus CTLA-4 blockade in lung cancer. TCRdb keeps only in-frame clones here, not all; method: immunoSEQ multiplex PCR. The data contain approximately 60,000 clones, 60% to 80% of them singletons. The material sequenced was peripheral blood, taken from a patient treated with radiotherapy plus ipilimumab. Receptors originate from a human donor with non-small cell lung cancer who had a complete response to radiotherapy plus ipilimumab.

This chain uses TRBV5-6 with TRBJ1-5; no reliable D call. Trimming cost V 1 base and J 0 bases, with 8 bases left between them. CDR3 size: 15 residues. Germline V gives CDR1 SGHDT, CDR2 YYEEEE. CDR3 sequence: CASSLQGNSNQPQHF. The CDR3 coding sequence is TGTGCCAGCAGCTTGCAAGGGAATAGCAATCAGCCCCAGCATTTT.

The V and J genes are TRBV11-2 and TRBJ2-7, with D tentatively TRBD2 (5 bases). This CDR3 spans 11 amino acids. Germline V gives CDR1 SGHAT, CDR2 FQNNGV. Trimming shortened V by 5 bases and J by 5 bases, and 7 bases separated the two germline ends. Here the CDR3 DNA reads TGTGCCAGCAGCCCCGGGGACGAGCAGTACTTC. It codes for CASSPGDEQYF.

This clone has just a few counts. The J gene is TRBJ2-3, the V gene TRBV11-2; a weak D match, TRBD2 (6 bases). Germline-derived CDR1 and CDR2 are SGHAT and FQNNGV. The CDR3 length is 14 residues. Trimming stripped 5 bases from V and 0 bases from J, with 9 bases between. CDR3: CASSGDFSTDTQYF. CDR3 DNA: TGTGCCAGCAGCGGGGACTTCAGCACAGATACGCAGTATTTT.

This chain uses TRBV6-6 with TRBJ1-4, with no clear D. V dropped 7 bases and J dropped 4 bases, with 13 bases sitting between them. This CDR3 is 14 amino acids long. Germline V gene data show CDR1 as MNHNY and CDR2 as SVGAGI (reference sequence). The CDR3 loop is CASTLGRDNEKLFF. DNA for the CDR3: TGTGCCAGCACCTTGGGGAGGGATAATGAAAAACTGTTTTTT.

V is TRBV15 and J is TRBJ2-7, with D maybe TRBD2 (6 bases). Trimming shortened V by 4 bases and J by 4 bases, and 17 bases separated the two germline ends. The CDR3 is 15 amino acids. Looked up from germline, CDR1 is LNHNV and CDR2 is YYDKDF (reference sequence). The CDR3 nucleotides read TGTGCCACCAGCAACCCCAAGCGGGCACCATACGAGCAGTACGTC. The encoded protein is CATSNPKRAPYEQYV.

This clone was counted between two and nine times. The rearrangement joins TRBV7-2 to TRBJ2-7; 9 nucleotides agree with TRBD2. Germline V lookup: CDR1 SGHTA, CDR2 FQGNSA. This CDR3 region has 15 residues. V shed 5 bases and J 4 bases; nucleotides not matched to a gene: 9. The CDR3 is CASSINGLALYEQYF. The CDR3 DNA reads as TGTGCCAGCAGCATAAACGGACTAGCGCTTTACGAGCAGTACTTC.

The rearrangement uses TRBV19 and TRBJ2-7; 9 positions match TRBD1. Germline values: CDR1 LNHDA, CDR2 SQIVND (reference sequence). V was clipped by 6 bases and J by 6 bases; unmatched bases: 15. The CDR3 has 16 residues. The CDR3 DNA is TGTGCCAGTAGCCTCCCAGGGATGGGACAGGGAGGCGAGCAGTACTTC. It is translated as CASSLPGMGQGGEQYF. The whole variable domain, remainder taken from reference TRBV19 and TRBJ2-7, is DGGITQSPKYLFRKEGQNVTLSCEQNLNHDAMYWYRQDPGQGLRLIYYSQIVNDFQKGDIAEGYSVSREKKESFPLTVTSAQKNPTAFYLCASSLPGMGQGGEQYFGPGTRLTVT.

The rearrangement links TRBV5-4 to TRBJ2-2, with D possibly TRBD2 on 6 matching bases. The germline gives CDR1 SGHNT, CDR2 YYREEE (reference sequence). This CDR3 comprises 17 residues. Trimming took 7 bases from V and 4 from J, leaving 23 bases between them. CDR3 bases: TGTGCCAGCTTTAGGGGCGCGCCGGGGGTAGGCACCGGGGAGCTGTTTTTT. As protein: CASFRGAPGVGTGELFF. Looking up the rest from reference TRBV5-4 and TRBJ2-2 gives the full variable domain: ETGVTQSPTHLIKTRGQQVTLRCSSQSGHNTVSWYQQALGQGPQFIFQYYREEENGRGNFPPRFSGLQFPNYSSELNVNALELDDSALYLCASFRGAPGVGTGELFFGEGSRLTVL.

Details on this clone: This CDR3 is also generated by other DNA sequences in the sample. The chain couples TRBV4-3 to TRBJ1-3; D unresolved. Trimming took off 1 base at V and 4 bases at J, with 11 bases between the two ends. The CDR3 totals 15 residues. Germline V gene data show CDR1 as LGHNA and CDR2 as YSLEER. This CDR3 reads CASSQGTTPGNTIYF. CDR3 DNA: TGCGCCAGCAGCCAAGGTACGACACCAGGAAACACCATATATTTT.

This clone occurred once. The V and J genes are TRBV10-2 and TRBJ2-7, with a weak D call TRBD2 (6 bases). The CDR3 length is 12 residues. Germline V lookup: CDR1 WSHSY, CDR2 SAAADI. The V end was cut by 3 bases, the J end by 4 bases, with 7 bases between. The DNA for the CDR3 is TGCGCCAGCAGTGATCGGGGGTACGAGCAGTACGTC. Residues: CASSDRGYEQYV.

The rearrangement uses TRBV7-2 and TRBJ1-1; a weak D match, TRBD1 (5 bases). The germline V gene has CDR1 SGHTA and CDR2 FQGNSA. V lost 5 bases and J lost 5, with 15 bases in between. CDR3 length: 14 residues. Here the CDR3 DNA reads TGTGCCAGCAGCCTGGGGACGCTGACGACTGAAGCTTTCTTT. Translation: CASSLGTLTTEAFF.

The chain is built from TRBV7-9 and TRBJ2-3; D may be TRBD1 (6 bases). From germline, CDR1 is SEHNR and CDR2 FQNEAQ (reference sequence). The V gene lost 0 bases and the J gene lost 1 base, with 17 bases spanning the gap. The CDR3 contains 18 residues. CDR3 sequence: CASSLAVPTGFGTDTQYF. The CDR3 coding sequence is TGTGCCAGCAGCTTAGCAGTTCCTACAGGGTTCGGCACAGATACGCAGTATTTT.

This clone was recorded a few times. The chain couples TRBV11-2 to TRBJ2-1, with D unclear. Trimming took 5 bases from V and 9 from J, leaving 11 bases between them. The V gene's germline CDR1 is SGHAT and CDR2 FQNNGV. CDR3 length: 12 amino acids. CDR3 sequence reads: CASSRRRIEQFF. In DNA, the CDR3 is TGTGCCAGCAGCCGCCGTAGGATTGAGCAGTTCTTC.

In its sample, this clone was seen once. The rearrangement uses TRBV6-5 and TRBJ2-6; D is unresolved. Germline V gene lookup returns CDR1 MNHEY and CDR2 SVGAGI. V dropped 5 bases and J dropped 9 bases, with 14 bases sitting between them. The CDR3 length is 14 residues. Written as DNA, the CDR3 is TGTGCCAGCAGTGAGTCTTCAGGTTTCAACGTCCTGACTTTC. Translated, it gives CASSESSGFNVLTF.